A selection of T cell receptor beta chains follows, all from one sample in a study of blood T cell repertoires in COVID-19. The data were produced by immunoSEQ multiplex PCR, yet TCRdb's version contains in-frame clones alone and is incomplete. The sample has fewer than 400,000 clones; 80% to 90% are singletons. The sequencing input was PBMCs or T cells enriched from blood (not recorded which). These receptors came from a man aged 25-45 years who had recovered from COVID-19. Each CDR3 is given with its conserved first and last residue. Clone sizes are given selectively: once, few, many, or a class where the clone is expanded.

J: TRBJ1-5
size: once
V: TRBV11-2
CDR3: CASSLDFRGNQPQHF

J: TRBJ1-5
size: NA
V: TRBV24-1
CDR3: CATSDPQTGSMGPQHF

J: TRBJ2-1
size: NA
V: TRBV4-2
CDR3: CASSQYSSYNEQFF

J: TRBJ2-5
size: NA
V: TRBV7-9
CDR3: CASSGSGGASETQYF

J: TRBJ2-3
size: NA
V: TRBV18
CDR3: CASSLPTGDTQYF

J: TRBJ2-1
size: once
V: TRBV27
CDR3: CASSLKQGNSYLYEQFF

J: TRBJ2-1
size: NA
V: TRBV7-2
CDR3: CASSLDGGNEQFF

J: TRBJ1-1
size: NA
V: TRBV4-2
CDR3: CASTQGNIRALGAFF

J: TRBJ1-2
size: NA
V: TRBV28
CDR3: CASSLPYRGNGYTF

J: TRBJ1-2
size: many
V: TRBV2
CDR3: CASSEAGNRNYGYTF

J: TRBJ1-3
size: NA
V: TRBV30
CDR3: CAWVRGPGNTIYF

J: TRBJ2-7
size: NA
V: TRBV6-1
CDR3: CASSPHNRDYEQYF

J: TRBJ2-7
size: NA
V: TRBV7-2
CDR3: CASSLRLAGAHEQYF

J: TRBJ1-5
size: NA
V: TRBV28
CDR3: CASSLRGYSNQPQHF

J: TRBJ1-1
size: NA
V: TRBV2
CDR3: CASPAGNPTEAFF

J: TRBJ2-3
size: NA
V: TRBV4-1
CDR3: CASSQDLGERGPTDTQYF

J: TRBJ2-2
size: NA
V: TRBV5-1
CDR3: CASSFSGQNTGELFF

J: TRBJ1-2
size: NA
V: TRBV29-1
CDR3: CSASSLPSNYGYTF

J: TRBJ1-4
size: NA
V: TRBV6-6
CDR3: CASSYWQGATNEKLFF

J: TRBJ1-5
size: NA
V: TRBV6-5
CDR3: CASRIRDRPNQPQHF

J: TRBJ1-5
size: NA
V: TRBV4-1
CDR3: CASSHFRGDPNQPQHF

J: TRBJ2-1
size: NA
V: TRBV4-1
CDR3: CASSQVSEGAYNEQFF

J: TRBJ2-2
size: NA
V: TRBV5-6
CDR3: CASSGEERPAHPGELFF

J: TRBJ2-7
size: NA
V: TRBV5-1
CDR3: CATSWGAGASYEQYF

J: TRBJ1-1
size: once
V: TRBV5-1
CDR3: CASSPGGQGEAFF